Here is one T cell receptor (beta chain) with its context. This sample was taken from a study of patients and donors after allogeneic stem cell transplantation. MiXCR, run by TCRdb on the RT-PCR reads, gives a single entry per CDR3 protein. The profile shows tens of thousands of distinct CDR3 sequences, more than 20% of them singletons. Looked up from germline, CDR1 is SGHRS and CDR2 is YFSETQ. Trimming took 0 bases from V and 5 from J, leaving 10 bases between them. The CDR3 contains 14 residues. The chain carries TRBV5-1 and TRBJ2-3; a possible D gene is TRBD1 (6 bases). This clonotype originated in a human donor who was either an allogeneic HSCT recipient or a stem cell or donor lymphocyte infusion donor (not recorded which). It is not recorded whose cells these are; they may come from a transplant donor. Sequencing input: blood, either unsorted or a sorted T cell fraction (not recorded which). The CDR3 DNA is TGCGCCAGCAGCTTGGCTAGAGGGGGAGATACGCAGTATTTT. Its protein is CASSLARGGDTQYF.